This record covers a single T cell receptor (beta chain). Its antigen specificity is not known. Per-base quality was not reported, and no clone a single base away is much larger than it. Receptor amplification or capture employed the immunoSEQ multiplex PCR assay. RNA was extracted from all samples and reverse transcribed into cDNA, which served as template for TCR sequencing. First-strand cDNA was synthesized with SuperScript III using a 2:1 mix of oligo-dT and random hexamers. Amplification bias was assessed with a synthetic immune receptor repertoire, and residual bias was removed computationally. The published analysis was carried out like this. After raw reads were preprocessed to remove errors, the CDR3 was defined following IMGT conventions as running from the conserved cysteine to phenylalanine. Clonality was computed as 1 minus the Shannon entropy, with the entropy normalized by log2 of the number of productive unique TCRs. Whether each scalp clone was CD4 or CD8 was inferred by checking scalp TCRbeta sequences against the CD4 and CD8 repertoires from sorted blood. Drawn from immuneACCESS, this table holds only the in-frame rearrangements with V and J called that TCRdb kept. Clones are partly lost; checked studies trace under half to an unresolved V gene and leave the rest unexplained. V and J calls and clone size are copied from that table; D and trimming were computed from the DNA. This sample gives about 180,000 clones in total; approximately 56% of them show up just once. Jointly, the top ten make up approximately 14% of the sample.

The sample originates from a study of CD8+ T cells in alopecia areata (dated by TCRdb to between 2017 and 2018). Context from the whole study: The treated patients, all with moderate-to-severe alopecia areata, were enrolled in an open-label pilot trial of oral tofacitinib given at 5 to 10 mg twice daily. Patients stayed on tofacitinib for 6 to 18 months and then had 6 months of follow-up off drug so that delayed response and recurrence could be assessed. High-throughput TCRbeta sequencing was used to examine T cell clonal expansion in alopecia areata in both the C3H/HeJ mouse model and human patients. Scalp tissue and sorted CD4+ and CD8+ peripheral blood T cells from patchy and totalis/universalis alopecia areata patients and from healthy controls were covered by human TCRbeta sequencing. Biopsies were taken from tofacitinib-treated patients at baseline and at 4 and 24 weeks of treatment, and a later scalp biopsy was taken in several of the tofacitinib-treated patients. Scalp clonality was compared among normal scalp (n=4), patchy alopecia areata scalp (n=8), and alopecia totalis/universalis scalp (n=8). The RNA source kit depended on sample type: the PAXgene miRNA kit for fixed scalp, the miRNeasy kit for PBMCs, and the RNeasy kit for mouse skin. TCRbeta CDR3 regions were amplified by immunoSEQ multiplex PCR using 35 Vbeta forward and 13 Jbeta reverse primers. Paper-wide results and their limitations: Compared with normal scalp, lesional scalp had higher clonality and more expanded CD8+ clones, particularly in alopecia totalis/universalis, a pattern that suggests antigenic drive. Shared TCR sequences between patients were less evident than in mice, which may be partly attributable to HLA diversity in the patient population. Unlike mouse skin, which is dominated by gammadelta T cells, normal human skin has resident alphabeta T cells that are also sequenced, and this complicates analysis of the scalp TCR repertoire.

The CDR3 numbers 13 residues from cysteine through phenylalanine. The sequence is cut down to CDR3 DNA, 39 bases in frame from base 1. Sequences SQVTM (CDR1) and ANQGSEA (CDR2) are obtained from the germline V gene. Trimming takes 6 bases from V and 0 bases from J, and the germline ends sit 11 bases apart. Reading the label with the study, this specimen's time point is: baseline before oral tofacitinib. Lesional scalp punch biopsies and peripheral blood were collected from alopecia areata patients. After PBMCs were isolated by density centrifugation and stained for CD3, CD4 and CD8, a FACSAria was used to sort CD4+ and CD8+ T cells.

Sequenced here: CD4+ T cells sorted from blood, sampled at week 0. The receptor comes from a human donor with alopecia areata. This chain is built from TRBV29-1 and TRBJ1-1, with no D gene named confidently. In nucleotide form, the sequence is TGCAGCGTCCTCCGGGTCATGAACACTGAAGCTTTCTTT. It codes for CSVLRVMNTEAFF.